This TCR beta chain was sequenced during a study of cytotoxic CD8 clonotypes in ibrutinib-treated CLL. This clone showed up just once. Antigen: not known. CDR1 is SQVTM, CDR2 ANQGSEA, per germline. The V end was cut by 4 bases, the J end by 1 base, with 11 bases between. The CDR3 extends over 14 amino acids. With sequencing, the targeted depth ranged from 1 in 200,000 to 1 in 1 million T cells. Measured with immunoSEQ multiplex PCR; TCRdb has only the in-frame clones, and not every one. This sample yields around 250,000 clones, of which roughly 74% are seen a single time; less than 20% belongs to the top ten. Regarding the study as a whole: Sustained-remission and progressing patients had unequal sampling times. Baseline levels were approached again at progression, after clonality had risen at ibrutinib response.

The rearrangement uses TRBV29-1 and TRBJ1-3; D possibly corresponds to TRBD1 (6 bases). Here the sequenced sample was PBMCs, taken after 24 months of ibrutinib treatment. The origin of this receptor is a human donor with chronic lymphocytic leukemia. The CDR3 spells CSVGTDTSGNTIYF. CDR3 nucleotides: TGCAGCGTTGGGACAGACACTTCTGGAAACACCATATATTTT.